This T cell receptor (beta chain) was profiled in a study of control samples from healthy donors and cancer patients. Sequenced by immunoSEQ multiplex PCR; TCRdb stores in-frame clones only, minus some. The sample holds some 96,000 clones, over 75% seen once. The CDR3 totals 16 residues. The germline V gene has CDR1 SGHTS and CDR2 YDEGEE. V gave up 4 bases and J gave up 2 bases; unmatched junction bases: 11. The chain uses TRBV5-8 and TRBJ2-7; 8 bases fit TRBD2. The receptor was derived from a woman aged 50 to 60 in good health. The sequencing input was blood. The CDR3 sequence is CASSHRAGTSTYEQYV. In DNA, the CDR3 is TGTGCCAGCAGCCACCGAGCCGGGACTAGTACCTACGAGCAGTACGTC.